These 16 T cell receptor beta chains share one sample of origin, sequenced in a study of vaccination and CD4 T cells after COVID-19. TCRdb redid the calling of the PCR reads with MiXCR, one entry per CDR3 protein. The sample lists tens of thousands of distinct CDR3 sequences; 45% to 60% were seen once. The sample consisted of CD4+ T cells from blood, taken before SARS-CoV-2 vaccination. Receptor source: a human donor who had recovered from COVID-19.

This CDR3 reads CASSRGITEAFF. CDR3 nucleotide sequence: TGTGCCAGCAGTCGAGGGATCACTGAAGCTTTCTTT. This chain links TRBV6-1 with TRBJ1-1; no reliable D call. The ends were cut back, 5 bases at V and 4 bases at J, with 8 bases in the middle. The germline CDR1 and CDR2 sequences are MNHNS and SASEGT. CDR3 length: 12 residues.

This clonotype was detected a few times. This rearrangement joins TRBV11-2 to TRBJ2-3, with 7 positions matching TRBD2. CDR3 size: 14 residues. The V segment lost 5 bases and the J segment 1 base; nucleotides outside the gene matches: 3. The germline V gene has CDR1 SGHAT and CDR2 FQNNGV. The CDR3: CASSPSGGTDTQYF. The CDR3 DNA is TGTGCCAGCAGCCCAAGCGGGGGCACAGATACGCAGTATTTT.

This chain joins TRBV19 and TRBJ2-7; 9 bases are a match to TRBD1. The CDR3 is 14 residues long. The germline V gene has CDR1 LNHDA and CDR2 SQIVND (reference sequence). V trimming: 4 bases; J trimming: 3 bases; junction bases outside the gene matches: 4. The CDR3 DNA follows: TGTGCCAGTAGTAAGGGGACAGGGCTCTACGAGCAGTACTTC. It yields the protein CASSKGTGLYEQYF.

This chain connects TRBV18 to TRBJ2-7; D gene uncertain. The germline CDR1 and CDR2 sequences are KGHSH and LQKENI. This CDR3 is 15 amino acids long. The germline V and J ends were trimmed by 5 bases and 1 base, with 15 bases remaining between them. As DNA, the CDR3 is TGTGCCAGCTCATTCGTCTCGGCGTGGTCCTACGAGCAGTACTTC. Translation: CASSFVSAWSYEQYF.

This clonotype was counted a single time. The V call is TRBV12-3 or TRBV12-4, the J call TRBJ1-1; no firm D call. This CDR3 comprises 12 residues. The germline V and J ends were trimmed by 7 bases and 3 bases, with 9 bases remaining between them. CDR3 sequence: CASNFQYTEAFF. The CDR3 coding sequence is TGTGCCAGCAATTTCCAGTACACTGAAGCTTTCTTT.

The rearrangement links TRBV6-5 to TRBJ2-3, with 12 bases matching TRBD2. Germline loops: CDR1 MNHEY, CDR2 SVGAGI. This CDR3 region has 16 residues. V was pared by 4 bases and J by 9 bases, with 11 bases of the junction left unmatched. CDR3 region: CASSSTEPSGRDTQYF. The CDR3 nucleotides are TGTGCCAGCAGTTCTACGGAGCCTAGCGGGAGGGACACGCAGTATTTT.

This clonotype was counted only a few times. This sequence joins TRBV6-2 or TRBV6-3 and TRBJ2-7, with 9 bases lining up with TRBD2. V gave up 6 bases and J gave up 3 bases; unmatched junction bases: 6. Per the germline V gene, CDR1 is MNHEY and CDR2 is SVGEGT. This CDR3 is 14 amino acids long. CDR3 DNA: TGTGCCAGCAGGCCGGGACTAGCTGTCTACGAGCAGTACTTC. It encodes CASRPGLAVYEQYF.

This chain links TRBV14 with TRBJ2-3; 10 bases are a match to TRBD2. The CDR3 runs to 18 residues. Trimming removed 4 bases from V and 2 bases from J; junction bases left unmatched: 12. In germline, CDR1 is SGHDN, CDR2 FVKESK. The CDR3 sequence: CASSPRLGSGRPTDTQYF. The CDR3 DNA is TGTGCCAGCAGCCCAAGACTGGGTAGCGGGAGGCCCACAGATACGCAGTATTTT.

The chain couples TRBV7-9 to TRBJ2-3; D is perhaps TRBD1 or TRBD2 (5 bases each). The CDR3 consists of 14 residues. Trimming stripped 5 bases from V and 3 bases from J, with 12 bases between. CDR1 is SEHNR and CDR2 is FQNEAQ in the germline V gene (reference sequence). CDR3 nucleotides: TGTGCCAGCAGCCCGGGACGAGGGACAGATACGCAGTATTTT. It codes for CASSPGRGTDTQYF. Combining the CDR3 with reference TRBV7-9 and TRBJ2-3 gives the whole variable domain DTGVSQNPRHKITKRGQNVTFRCDPISEHNRLYWYRQTLGQGPEFLTYFQNEAQLEKSRLLSDRFSAERPKGSFSTLEIQRTEQGDSAMYLCASSPGRGTDTQYFGPGTRLTVL.

The chain joins TRBV5-4 to TRBJ2-5, with no clear D. The CDR3 covers 15 residues. The germline V gene has CDR1 SGHNT and CDR2 YYREEE (reference sequence). V shed 3 bases and J shed 0 bases, with 12 bases lying between them. This chain's CDR3 is CASSSYLRYQETQYF. For the CDR3, the DNA is TGTGCCAGCAGCTCCTATCTTAGGTACCAAGAGACCCAGTACTTC.

The V gene is TRBV28, the J gene TRBJ2-7; TRBD1 matches at 7 bases. The germline CDR1 and CDR2 sequences are MDHEN and SYDVKM. With 8 bases clipped from V and 2 bases from J, the junction kept 6 bases outside the gene matches. The CDR3 consists of 13 residues. The CDR3 is CASHRDRTYEQYF. In nucleotides, the CDR3 is TGTGCCAGCCACCGGGACAGAACCTACGAGCAGTACTTC. Combining the CDR3 with reference TRBV28 and TRBJ2-7 gives the whole variable domain DVKVTQSSRYLVKRTGEKVFLECVQDMDHENMFWYRQDPGLGLRLIYFSYDVKMKEKGDIPEGYSVSREKKERFSLILESASTNQTSMYLCASHRDRTYEQYFGPGTRLTVT.

J is TRBJ2-1 and V is TRBV20-1, with TRBD2 matching 12 bases. Germline V CDR1 and CDR2: DFQATT, SNEGSKA (reference sequence). Trimming at V came to 0 bases and at J to 4 bases, leaving 4 bases not matched to a gene. The CDR3 runs 16 residues. The CDR3 nucleotides are TGCAGTGCTAGAGACCGGACTAGCGGGAATTACAATGAGCAGTTCTTC. It yields the protein CSARDRTSGNYNEQFF.

This clonotype was seen a handful of times. The chain couples TRBV20-1 to TRBJ1-6; no reliable D call. V lost 0 bases and J 6 bases, leaving 12 bases between the germline ends. Germline V lookup: CDR1 DFQATT, CDR2 SNEGSKA (reference sequence). The CDR3 totals 15 residues. CDR3 residues: CSARDSSEINSPLHF. CDR3 sequence (DNA): TGCAGTGCTAGAGACTCCAGCGAAATTAATTCACCCCTCCACTTT.

The gene calls are TRBV4-1 and TRBJ2-1; 8 nucleotides line up with TRBD2. V lost 1 base to trimming and J lost 3 bases; unmatched junction nucleotides: 5. This CDR3 has 16 amino acids. CDR1 and CDR2 (germline): MGHRA, YSYEKL. CDR3: CASSQGDGRVYNEQFF. CDR3 DNA sequence: TGCGCCAGCAGCCAAGGGGACGGGAGGGTCTACAATGAGCAGTTCTTC.

The gene calls are TRBV21-1 and TRBJ1-5; the DNA was not used to check the table's D call, TRBD1. TRBV21-1 is a recognized pseudogene. This CDR3 contains 17 residues. The CDR3 DNA is TGTGCCAGCAGCAAATTGGGACCCAGGGACAGCAATCAGCCCCAGCATTTT. Translating gives CASSKLGPRDSNQPQHF.

The table lists this clonotype with a count of one. V usage is TRBV7-9 and J usage is TRBJ2-1, with 12 bases fitting TRBD2. Per the germline V gene, CDR1 is SEHNR and CDR2 is FQNEAQ (reference sequence). The V gene end was trimmed by 3 bases and the J gene end by 7 bases; junction bases not matched to a gene: 13. CDR3 length equals 18 residues. The CDR3 sequence is CASSFPPRLAGVSNEQFF. The DNA for the CDR3 is TGTGCCAGCAGCTTTCCCCCAAGACTAGCGGGAGTATCGAATGAGCAGTTCTTC.